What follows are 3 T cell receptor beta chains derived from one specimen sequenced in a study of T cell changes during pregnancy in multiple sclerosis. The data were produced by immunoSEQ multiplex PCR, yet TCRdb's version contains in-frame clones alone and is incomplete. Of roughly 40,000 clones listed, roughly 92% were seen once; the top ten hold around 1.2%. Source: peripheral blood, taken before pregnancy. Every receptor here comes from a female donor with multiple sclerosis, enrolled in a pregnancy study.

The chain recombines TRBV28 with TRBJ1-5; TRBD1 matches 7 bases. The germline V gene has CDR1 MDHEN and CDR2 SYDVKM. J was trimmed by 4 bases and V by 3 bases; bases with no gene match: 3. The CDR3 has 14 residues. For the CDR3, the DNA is TGTGCCAGCAGTTTTCCGACAGGGAATCAGCCCCAGCATTTT. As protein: CASSFPTGNQPQHF.

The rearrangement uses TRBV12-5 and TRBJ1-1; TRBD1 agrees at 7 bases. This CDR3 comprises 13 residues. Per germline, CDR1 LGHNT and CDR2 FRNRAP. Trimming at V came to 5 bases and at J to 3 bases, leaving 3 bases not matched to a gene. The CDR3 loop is CASGQGGHTEAFF. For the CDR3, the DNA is TGTGCTAGTGGTCAGGGGGGACACACTGAAGCTTTCTTT.

The CDR3 sequence is CASSTGGKETQYF. For the CDR3, the DNA is TGTGCCAGCTCGACGGGGGGGAAAGAGACCCAGTACTTC. This chain uses TRBV7-2 with TRBJ2-5; 8 bases fit TRBD2. CDR3 length: 13 residues. Germline V lookup: CDR1 SGHTA, CDR2 FQGNSA. The junction had 5 bases not matched to a gene; V was cut back by 8 bases and J by 3 bases. Filled out from reference TRBV7-2 and TRBJ2-5, the complete variable domain reads GAGVSQSPSNKVTEKGKDVELRCDPISGHTALYWYRQSLGQGLEFLIYFQGNSAPDKSGLPSDRFSAERTGGSVSTLTIQRTQQEDSAVYLCASSTGGKETQYFGPGTRLLVL.